Presented here are 15 T cell receptor beta chains from one specimen sequenced in a study of blood T cell repertoires in COVID-19. Data came from immunoSEQ multiplex PCR; TCRdb stores just in-frame clones and leaves some out. The sample contains about 240,000 clones, approximately 78% of which appear only once. The specimen sequenced was peripheral blood. These receptors all stem from a woman aged 55 to 70 with active or convalescent COVID-19.

This CDR3 is CASSRDFRSEKLFF. In DNA form, the CDR3 reads TGTGCCAGCAGCCGGGACTTTCGTTCTGAAAAACTGTTTTTT. This chain links TRBV11-2 with TRBJ1-4; D might be TRBD1 (5 bases). V was pared by 5 bases and J by 7 bases, with 14 bases between. The CDR3 length is 14 residues. Looked up from germline, CDR1 is SGHAT and CDR2 is FQNNGV.

The CDR3 spells CASSLSATNEKLFF. CDR3 coding DNA: TGCGCCAGCAGCTTGTCGGCAACTAATGAAAAACTGTTTTTT. The chain links TRBV5-1 to TRBJ1-4; D not certain. The V end lost 1 base, the J end lost 0 bases, and 4 bases lay between the germline ends. The length of the CDR3 is 14 residues. Germline CDR1 is SGHRS and CDR2 is YFSETQ.

CDR3 sequence (DNA): TGTGCCAGCAGCTTAGTTACCCGGGAAGATGGCTACACCTTC. It is translated as CASSLVTREDGYTF. The V gene is TRBV7-8, the J gene TRBJ1-2; D unclear. V lost 1 base to trimming and J lost 6 bases, with 12 bases between them. This CDR3 is built from 14 residues. The germline V gene has CDR1 SGHVS and CDR2 FQNEAQ.

The chain uses TRBV2 and TRBJ2-2; 10 positions match TRBD1. CDR3 size: 14 residues. V lost 8 bases, J lost 4 bases, and 4 bases stayed unmatched. Germline CDR1 SNHLY, CDR2 FYNNEI. CDR3 DNA: TGTGCCAGCGGTGGGACAGGGGCCACCGGGGAGCTGTTTTTT. This encodes CASGGTGATGELFF.

The V call is TRBV10-3, the J call TRBJ2-1; the D gene is possibly TRBD1 (7 bases). CDR1 is ENHRY and CDR2 is SYGVKD in the germline V gene. The CDR3 totals 15 residues. Trimming took off 6 bases at V and 4 bases at J, with 16 bases between the two ends. For the CDR3, the DNA is TGTGCCATCAGCTCAGGGGGGAGCGGATACAATGAGCAGTTCTTC. It is translated as CAISSGGSGYNEQFF.

The chain links TRBV15 to TRBJ1-6; possible D gene TRBD1, 5 bases. This CDR3 is 15 amino acids long. The germline V gene has CDR1 LNHNV and CDR2 YYDKDF (reference sequence). V was pared by 0 bases and J by 9 bases, with 12 bases between. CDR3 in DNA: TGTGCCACCAGCAGAGAGACAGCTTTCGGTTCACCCCTCCACTTT. This encodes CATSRETAFGSPLHF.

V gene TRBV9 combines with J gene TRBJ2-2; 9 bases are a match to TRBD1. This CDR3 has 17 residues. The J segment lost 1 base and the V segment lost 4 bases, leaving 8 bases of the junction unmatched. CDR1 SGDLS and CDR2 YYNGEE come from the germline V gene. CDR3 in amino acids: CASSLRWGQGNTGELFF. For the CDR3, the DNA is TGTGCCAGCAGCCTGCGGTGGGGACAGGGGAACACCGGGGAGCTGTTTTTT.

The chain joins TRBV14 to TRBJ2-7; D not resolved. The germline V and J ends were trimmed by 1 base and 4 bases, with 8 bases remaining between them. Germline loops: CDR1 SGHDN, CDR2 FVKESK. This CDR3 comprises 13 residues. The CDR3 sequence: CASSQGPSYEQYF. The CDR3 DNA reads as TGTGCCAGCAGCCAAGGTCCGTCTTACGAGCAGTACTTC.

The CDR3 bases are TGCGCCAGCAGCCAAGATTGGGGACTTGCCACAGATACGCAGTATTTT. It is translated as CASSQDWGLATDTQYF. This rearrangement joins TRBV4-3 to TRBJ2-3; maybe TRBD2 (6 bases). CDR3 length: 16 amino acids. Germline V gene sequence: CDR1 LGHNA, CDR2 YSLEER. Trimming left V 0 bases short and J 2 bases short, with 12 bases between.

The CDR3 spells CAWRYSQGRGTEAFF. CDR3 nucleotides: TGTGCCTGGCGCTATTCTCAGGGGCGGGGGACTGAAGCTTTCTTT. The V call is TRBV30, the J call TRBJ1-1, with D perhaps TRBD1 (6 bases). Germline V lookup: CDR1 GTSNPN, CDR2 SVGIG (reference sequence). Deletions cut 5 bases from V and 5 bases from J, with 21 bases between. The CDR3 length is 15 residues.

The chain employs TRBV9 and TRBJ2-5, with TRBD1 matching 8 bases. V lost 3 bases and J lost 5; bases outside the gene matches: 9. The germline V gene has CDR1 SGDLS and CDR2 YYNGEE. The CDR3 is 15 amino acids. CDR3 protein: CASSAGDRLGETQYF. DNA for the CDR3: TGTGCCAGCAGCGCAGGGGACAGGTTGGGGGAGACCCAGTACTTC.

J is TRBJ1-4 and V is TRBV7-2; TRBD1 aligns across 8 bases. Germline CDR1 reads SGHTA; CDR2 reads FQGNSA. J was trimmed by 8 bases and V by 2 bases; bases with no gene match: 7. This CDR3 spans 15 amino acids. CDR3 DNA sequence: TGTGCCAGCAGCTTATCCGGGACAGGAGACGAAAAACTGTTTTTT. Its translation is CASSLSGTGDEKLFF. Using reference TRBV7-2 and TRBJ1-4 for the parts outside the CDR3, the full variable domain is GAGVSQSPSNKVTEKGKDVELRCDPISGHTALYWYRQSLGQGLEFLIYFQGNSAPDKSGLPSDRFSAERTGGSVSTLTIQRTQQEDSAVYLCASSLSGTGDEKLFFGSGTQLSVL.

The chain joins TRBV25-1 to TRBJ1-2; 7 bases align to TRBD1. Trimming took 7 bases from V and 6 from J; bases not matched to a gene: 14. The CDR3 covers 15 residues. CDR1 is MGHDK, CDR2 SYGVNS, per germline. CDR3 protein: CASTENDRVGHGYTF. The CDR3 bases are TGTGCCAGCACAGAGAACGACAGGGTCGGCCATGGCTACACCTTC.

The rearrangement uses TRBV9 and TRBJ1-6; D is unresolved. V was trimmed by 0 bases and J by 9 bases, leaving 16 bases between them. CDR1 and CDR2 (germline): SGDLS, YYNGEE. This CDR3 has 16 residues. The CDR3 sequence: CASSVGKAAPSSPLHF. CDR3 bases: TGTGCCAGCAGCGTAGGGAAGGCCGCTCCTAGTTCACCCCTCCACTTT.

This chain joins TRBV5-1 and TRBJ1-3; D unclear. Between the trimmed V and J ends, which lost 3 bases and 0 bases, there was a span of 10 bases. Per germline, CDR1 SGHRS and CDR2 YFSETQ. This CDR3 contains 15 residues. The CDR3 here is CASSSVGSSGNTIYF. CDR3 bases: TGCGCCAGCAGCTCGGTGGGGAGCTCTGGAAACACCATATATTTT.